This T cell receptor beta chain was found in a study of T cell responses to AZD1222 COVID-19 vaccine. With respect to this clone: What it recognizes is unknown.

Study results and caveats: Clonal diversity may have been underestimated, and the donors were mostly white British, with more females than males.

Method: immunoSEQ multiplex PCR; TCRdb's copy keeps in-frame clones and lacks some. The profile shows 95,000 to 150,000 clones, almost 95% of them singletons. Trimming removed 5 bases at V and 2 bases at J, with 10 bases between. CDR3 length equals 13 residues. The chain uses TRBV12-3 or TRBV12-4 and TRBJ2-7; D is perhaps TRBD1 (6 bases). The material was peripheral blood, obtained on day 0 of AZD1222 vaccination. This receptor was obtained from an adult in good health. The CDR3 loop reads CASSLNRAYEQYF. CDR3 nucleotides: TGTGCCAGCAGTCTCAACAGGGCCTACGAGCAGTACTTC.